This T cell receptor beta chain comes out of a study of stem cell transplantation in POMP-related autoinflammatory disease. Study findings and constraints: Unique TRB V-J gene pairings were limited in number in patients with PRAID. PRAID patients trended toward lower TRB diversity and higher clonality in all analyzed T-cell subsets.

Germline values: CDR1 LNHDA, CDR2 SQIVND (reference sequence). The ends lost 7 bases at V and 6 bases at J; junction bases unmatched: 7. The CDR3 consists of 14 residues. Sequencing was performed with immunoSEQ multiplex PCR; in TCRdb, only in-frame clones are kept and a portion is missing. The sample has about 11,000 clones, around nine tenths seen once. PRAID featured prominent immunodeficiency. Concerning this clone: The antigen remains unidentified.

The gene calls are TRBV19 and TRBJ1-4; 8 bases map to TRBD1. The sequences come from CD8+ T cells from PBMCs, collected before stem cell transplantation. This TCR was recovered from a human donor with POMP-related autoinflammation and immune dysregulation (PRAID). The CDR3 is CASTSEDRDEKLFF. In DNA form, the CDR3 reads TGTGCCAGTACCTCGGAGGACAGGGATGAAAAACTGTTTTTT.